The 16 T cell receptor beta chains given below trace back to one sample, sequenced in a study of cytomegalovirus exposure and HLA in healthy donors. The method was immunoSEQ multiplex PCR; TCRdb's version includes in-frame clones alone and lacks a portion of them. The sample carries hundreds of thousands of clones, roughly 86% recorded once. The sequenced sample was PBMCs. The source of these receptors is a woman aged 30 to 39 in good health and CMV-seropositive.

In its sample, this clone was seen a few times. This chain joins TRBV27 and TRBJ1-1; no firm D call. The CDR3 spans 13 residues. Between the trimmed V and J ends, which lost 5 bases and 1 base, there was a span of 8 bases. Germline lookup yields CDR1 MNHEY and CDR2 SMNVEV (reference sequence). The CDR3 bases are TGTGCCAGCAGTGTACAGAGGAACACTGAAGCTTTCTTT. Its translation: CASSVQRNTEAFF.

This clone was observed a handful of times. The rearrangement links TRBV18 to TRBJ2-2, with D possibly matching TRBD1 (5 bases). Trimming shortened V by 6 bases and J by 6 bases, and 11 bases separated the two germline ends. The CDR3 covers 13 residues. CDR1 is KGHSH and CDR2 is LQKENI in the germline V gene. The CDR3 spells CASSWGSAGELFF. CDR3 in DNA: TGTGCCAGCTCCTGGGGCTCCGCCGGGGAGCTGTTTTTT.

This clone has only a few counts. The CDR3 protein is CASSSLGTARYSNQPQHF. Here the CDR3 DNA reads TGTGCCAGCAGTTCCCTCGGGACAGCTAGATATAGCAATCAGCCCCAGCATTTT. J is TRBJ1-5 and V is TRBV27, with 7 bases identical to TRBD1. This CDR3 comprises 18 residues. Germline V lookup: CDR1 MNHEY, CDR2 SMNVEV (reference sequence). With V trimmed by 4 bases and J by 0 bases, 12 bases remained unmatched.

The genes are TRBV7-2 and TRBJ2-1, with 10 bases lining up with TRBD2. The ends lost 6 bases at V and 3 bases at J; junction bases unmatched: 5. Germline CDR1 and CDR2: SGHTA and FQGNSA. CDR3 length equals 15 residues. Here the CDR3 reads CASSPGTSDYNEQFF. DNA for the CDR3: TGTGCCAGCAGTCCCGGGACTAGCGACTACAATGAGCAGTTCTTC.

This clone has a count of ten or more. This chain links TRBV15 with TRBJ1-1; D unclear. Germline V gives CDR1 LNHNV, CDR2 YYDKDF (reference sequence). Trimming removed 1 base at V and 1 base at J, with 7 bases between. The CDR3 runs 14 residues. In DNA, the CDR3 is TGTGCCACCAGCAGAGTGGCGGCGAACACTGAAGCTTTCTTT. The encoded protein is CATSRVAANTEAFF.

In DNA form, the CDR3 reads TGTGCCAGCAGGAGGGTAGGAGGCACTGAAGCTTTCTTT. Its protein is CASRRVGGTEAFF. J is TRBJ1-1 and V is TRBV2, with D unclear. V was trimmed by 6 bases and J by 4 bases, leaving 12 bases between them. CDR1 and CDR2 (germline): SNHLY, FYNNEI. The CDR3 covers 13 residues.

In its sample, this clone was seen once. The chain carries TRBV10-3 and TRBJ2-3; 7 nucleotides agree with TRBD2. CDR3 length: 15 residues. Germline lookup yields CDR1 ENHRY and CDR2 SYGVKD. With V trimmed by 9 bases and J by 2 bases, 11 bases remained unmatched. The CDR3: CAIRDGGIITDTQYF. DNA of the CDR3: TGTGCCATTCGCGACGGGGGGATAATCACAGATACGCAGTATTTT.

The rearrangement uses TRBV7-9 and TRBJ2-7; 10 nucleotides agree with TRBD2. The germline CDR1 and CDR2 sequences are SEHNR and FQNEAQ (reference sequence). The CDR3 totals 16 residues. The V and J ends lost 4 bases and 1 base, in that order; junction bases with no gene match: 7. The CDR3 spells CASSSSLTSGSYEQYF. CDR3 bases: TGTGCCAGCAGCTCCTCCCTGACTAGCGGGTCCTACGAGCAGTACTTC.

This clone was observed a single time. The rearrangement uses TRBV7-3 and TRBJ2-1, with 11 nucleotides matching TRBD2. The V gene's germline CDR1 is SGHTA and CDR2 FQGTGA. Trimming removed 2 bases from V and 6 bases from J; junction bases left unmatched: 3. This CDR3 contains 15 residues. DNA for the CDR3: TGTGCCAGCAGCTTAGGTACTAGCGGGAGCAATGAGCAGTTCTTC. This gives the protein CASSLGTSGSNEQFF.

The chain combines TRBV9 with TRBJ2-1; 9 nucleotides match TRBD1. V was clipped by 3 bases and J by 9 bases; unmatched bases: 7. Per the germline V gene, CDR1 is SGDLS and CDR2 is YYNGEE. CDR3 size: 14 residues. CDR3 coding DNA: TGTGCCAGCAGCGAGGGGGGACAGGGTGGTGAGCAGTTCTTC. This gives the protein CASSEGGQGGEQFF.

The chain recombines TRBV28 with TRBJ1-5, with TRBD1 matching over 7 bases. The CDR3 is made up of 17 amino acids. Unmatched junction bases numbered 11, after V lost 2 bases and J lost 4 bases. CDR1 is MDHEN and CDR2 is SYDVKM in the germline V gene. DNA for the CDR3: TGTGCCAGCAGTTTAGGTCGGGGGCAGGGGGGAAATCAGCCCCAGCATTTT. Protein sequence: CASSLGRGQGGNQPQHF.

The CDR3 region is CARPSGNNNEQFF. The CDR3 DNA follows: TGTGCCAGACCTAGCGGGAACAACAATGAGCAGTTCTTC. This chain joins TRBV2 and TRBJ2-1; 9 positions match TRBD2. Germline CDR1 is SNHLY and CDR2 is FYNNEI. The length of the CDR3 is 13 residues. Unmatched junction bases numbered 5, after V lost 9 bases and J lost 5 bases.

The chain recombines TRBV19 with TRBJ2-7; D may be TRBD2 (6 bases). CDR3 size: 14 residues. The ends were cut back, 3 bases at V and 3 bases at J, with 12 bases in the middle. Germline V gene lookup returns CDR1 LNHDA and CDR2 SQIVND (reference sequence). CDR3 loop: CASSIGTHDYEQYF. DNA of the CDR3: TGTGCCAGTAGTATCGGGACTCATGACTACGAGCAGTACTTC.

J is TRBJ1-1 and V is TRBV18; perhaps TRBD1 as D (5 bases). Germline values: CDR1 KGHSH, CDR2 LQKENI. The CDR3 sequence is 14 residues long. The V gene lost 1 base and the J gene lost 5 bases, with 11 bases spanning the gap. The CDR3 loop is CASSPQGARTEAFF. DNA for the CDR3: TGTGCCAGCTCACCACAAGGGGCGAGAACTGAAGCTTTCTTT.

This chain's CDR3 is CASSQERDYEQYF. CDR3 coding DNA: TGCGCCAGCAGCCAAGAACGAGACTACGAGCAGTACTTC. The chain uses TRBV4-1 and TRBJ2-7; D is uncertain. This CDR3 spans 13 amino acids. Germline CDR1 reads MGHRA; CDR2 reads YSYEKL. V was trimmed by 0 bases and J by 3 bases, leaving 6 bases between them.

Points on this clone: Other DNA sequences within the sample encode an identical CDR3. The chain has TRBV5-1 and TRBJ2-7, with TRBD2 as a possible D gene (6 bases). Germline V gives CDR1 SGHRS, CDR2 YFSETQ. The CDR3 consists of 14 residues. Trimming took off 4 bases at V and 1 base at J, with 12 bases between the two ends. The CDR3 spells CASSLTSGSYEQYF. CDR3 nucleotides: TGCGCCAGCAGCCTGACTAGTGGATCCTACGAGCAGTACTTC.